This T cell receptor beta chain was captured by sequencing in a study of CD8 T cells in ankylosing spondylitis. Study outcomes and limitations: Apparently characteristic of ankylosing spondylitis blood was a TCR beta motif (under ten highly homologous variants). Clones tied to disease were said to be significantly enriched in matched ankylosing spondylitis synovial fluid. In reactive arthritis synovial fluid and blood, some motif variants had been reported before.

The germline V and J ends were trimmed by 6 bases and 6 bases, with 18 bases remaining between them. This CDR3 contains 15 residues. Libraries of TCR beta came from quantitative 5'-RACE with molecular barcodes. One entry per CDR3 protein results from TCRdb running MiXCR on the 5' RACE reads. The sample consists of about 260,000 distinct CDR3 sequences, 20% of them appearing once. About this clonotype: The antigen is not known.

This receptor was identified in a male donor with ankylosing spondylitis or in good health (not recorded which). Sequencing was performed on blood, either unsorted or a sorted T cell fraction (not recorded which). The chain couples TRBV12-3 or TRBV12-4 to TRBJ2-1; D is unresolved. CDR3 DNA: TGTGCCAGCAGCCCCCCATTGCGGTTCTCCAATGAGCAGTTCTTC. It encodes CASSPPLRFSNEQFF.